The clone carrying this T cell receptor beta chain was seen more than once but under ten times. Each TCR cDNA library carried sample-specific barcodes on both ends. In the authors' methods: Clonotypes per individual ranged from about 95,000 to nearly 550,000. TCRdb processed the 5' RACE reads anew with MiXCR; each CDR3 protein has one entry. The V and J calls and clone size come from TCRdb's table, not from the authors' own analysis. The sample consists of roughly 340,000 distinct CDR3 sequences, about 28% of them appearing once. Three pairs of healthy female monozygous twins were the donors. V shed 2 bases, J shed 9 bases, and the junction held 16 bases outside the gene matches. The germline CDR1 and CDR2 sequences are KGHSH and LQKENI. CDR3 size: 18 residues. These data come from a study of identical twins' blood T cells. Whole-study context: Roughly 50 million reads covered about 6 alpha-chain and about 6 beta-chain libraries.

The sequenced material came from PBMCs. The chain recombines TRBV18 with TRBJ1-4, with TRBD1 matching over 9 bases. The receptor comes from a woman between 18 and 55 years old in good health. CDR3 residues: CASSPTGTGSSTSKKLFF. Here the CDR3 DNA reads TGTGCCAGCTCACCAACCGGGACAGGGAGTTCCACCTCCAAAAAACTGTTTTTT.